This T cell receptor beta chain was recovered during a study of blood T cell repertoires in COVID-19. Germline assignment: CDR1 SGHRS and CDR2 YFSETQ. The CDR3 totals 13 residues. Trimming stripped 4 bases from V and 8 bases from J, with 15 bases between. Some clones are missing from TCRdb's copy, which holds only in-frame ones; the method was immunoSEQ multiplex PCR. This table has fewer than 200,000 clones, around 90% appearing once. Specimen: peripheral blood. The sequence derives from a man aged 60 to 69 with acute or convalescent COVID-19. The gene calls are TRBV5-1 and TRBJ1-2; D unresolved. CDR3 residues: CASSVGQEAGYTF. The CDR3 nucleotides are TGCGCCAGCAGCGTGGGCCAAGAGGCCGGCTACACCTTC.